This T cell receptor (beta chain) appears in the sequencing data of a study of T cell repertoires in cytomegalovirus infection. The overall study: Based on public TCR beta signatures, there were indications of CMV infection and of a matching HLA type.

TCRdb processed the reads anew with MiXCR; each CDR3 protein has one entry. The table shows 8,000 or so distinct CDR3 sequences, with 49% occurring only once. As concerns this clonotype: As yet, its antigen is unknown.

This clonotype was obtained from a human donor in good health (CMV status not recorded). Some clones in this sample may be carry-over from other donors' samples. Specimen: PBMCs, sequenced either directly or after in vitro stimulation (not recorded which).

The CDR3 protein is CASSFGRGANQPQHF. The CDR3 bases are TGTGCCAGCAGTTTTGGCAGGGGGGCCAATCAGCCCCAGCATTTT. The V and J genes are TRBV28 and TRBJ1-5; TRBD1 matches at 7 bases. CDR1 and CDR2 from the germline V gene are MDHEN and SYDVKM. The CDR3 contains 15 residues. Losses at the gene ends were 3 bases for V and 3 bases for J; bases not matched to a gene: 5.